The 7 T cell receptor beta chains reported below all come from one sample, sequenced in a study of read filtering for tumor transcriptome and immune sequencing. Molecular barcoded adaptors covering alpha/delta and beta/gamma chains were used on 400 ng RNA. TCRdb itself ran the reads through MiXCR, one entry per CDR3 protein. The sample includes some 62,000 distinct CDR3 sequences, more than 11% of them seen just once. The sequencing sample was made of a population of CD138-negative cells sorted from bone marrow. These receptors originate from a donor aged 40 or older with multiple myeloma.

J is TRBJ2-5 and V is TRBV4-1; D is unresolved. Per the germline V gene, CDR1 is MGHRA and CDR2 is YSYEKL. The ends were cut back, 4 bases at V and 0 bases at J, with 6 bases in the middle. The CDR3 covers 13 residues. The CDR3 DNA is TGCGCCAGCAGCCCCACGTACCAAGAGACCCAGTACTTC. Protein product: CASSPTYQETQYF.

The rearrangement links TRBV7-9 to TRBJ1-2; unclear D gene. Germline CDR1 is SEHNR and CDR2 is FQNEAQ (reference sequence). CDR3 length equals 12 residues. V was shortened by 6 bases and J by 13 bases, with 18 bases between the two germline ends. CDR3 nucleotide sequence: TGTGCCAGCAGTTCCGAAATATTAGCCGCCACCTTC. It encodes CASSSEILAATF.

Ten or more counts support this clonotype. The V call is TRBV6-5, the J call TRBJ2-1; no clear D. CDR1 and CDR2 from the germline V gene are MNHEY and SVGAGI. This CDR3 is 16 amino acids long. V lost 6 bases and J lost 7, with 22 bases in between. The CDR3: CASRPVSNLVGNEQFF. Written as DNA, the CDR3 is TGTGCCAGCAGACCAGTGAGCAATCTAGTCGGGAATGAGCAGTTCTTC.

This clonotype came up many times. CDR3 region: CASSLLAGTVPYEQYF. The CDR3 DNA reads TGTGCCAGCAGTTTACTTGCGGGAACGGTGCCCTACGAGCAGTACTTC. The chain recombines TRBV27 with TRBJ2-7; D might be TRBD2 (6 bases). The V and J ends lost 2 bases and 2 bases respectively, with 16 bases between them. From germline, CDR1 is MNHEY and CDR2 SMNVEV (reference sequence). The CDR3 length is 16 residues.

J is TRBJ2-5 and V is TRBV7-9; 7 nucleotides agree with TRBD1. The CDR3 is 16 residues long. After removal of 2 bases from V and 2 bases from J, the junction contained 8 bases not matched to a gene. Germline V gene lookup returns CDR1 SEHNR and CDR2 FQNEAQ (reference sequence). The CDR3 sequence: CASSLWGDRVQETQYF. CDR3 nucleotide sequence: TGTGCCAGCAGCTTATGGGGAGACAGGGTACAAGAGACCCAGTACTTC.

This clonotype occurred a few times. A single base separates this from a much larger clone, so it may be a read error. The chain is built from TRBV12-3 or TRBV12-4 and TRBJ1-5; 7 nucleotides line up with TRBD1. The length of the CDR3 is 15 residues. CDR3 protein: CAISPQGVGNQPQHF. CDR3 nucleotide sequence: TGTGCCATCAGTCCCCAGGGGGTCGGCAATCAGCCCCAGCATTTT.

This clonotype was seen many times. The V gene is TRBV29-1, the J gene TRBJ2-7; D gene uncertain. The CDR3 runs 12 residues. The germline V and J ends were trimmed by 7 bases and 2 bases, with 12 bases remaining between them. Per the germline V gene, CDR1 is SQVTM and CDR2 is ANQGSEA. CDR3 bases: TGCAGCGCTCGAGGCTCGGCCTACGAGCAGTACTTC. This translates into CSARGSAYEQYF.